This entry features one T cell receptor (beta chain) sequence. The data originate from a study of blood T cell repertoires in COVID-19. Participant age was about 18 to 89 years, and participants resided in roughly 24 US areas. Original processing notes: Amplifying reference gene primers gave estimates of nucleated cell counts. The repertoire was sequenced with immunoSEQ multiplex PCR; TCRdb's copy has only in-frame clones and lacks some. The V and J calls and clone size come from that table; D and trimming were worked out from the DNA. The sample yields 350,000 to 550,000 clones, roughly nine tenths seen once. This TCR was sampled from a woman aged 18-30 years with acute COVID-19. The sequencing input was PBMCs or T cells enriched from blood (not recorded which).

The CDR3 DNA sequence: TGTGCCAGCAGTGAAGCAGGGAGGCATCAGCCCCAGCATTTT. This sequence encodes CASSEAGRHQPQHF. The V gene is TRBV6-1, the J gene TRBJ1-5; D call uncertain. The V gene lost 0 bases and the J gene lost 5 bases, with 8 bases spanning the gap. The CDR3 contains 14 residues. From germline, CDR1 is MNHNS and CDR2 SASEGT.